This TCR beta chain was documented in a study of blood T cell repertoires in COVID-19. Data came from immunoSEQ multiplex PCR; TCRdb stores just in-frame clones and leaves some out. The sample yields over 400,000 clones, approximately 91% seen once. There are 15 residues in the CDR3. Trimming cost V 4 bases and J 3 bases, with 14 bases left between them. CDR1 and CDR2 (germline): SGHRS, YFSETQ. Assignment of participants to cohorts was predicated upon participant-reported clinical history. J is TRBJ2-1 and V is TRBV5-1; no clear D gene. The sample consisted of PBMCs or T cells enriched from blood (not recorded which). The sequence derives from a woman aged 55-69 years who had recovered from COVID-19. CDR3 nucleotides: TGCGCCAGCAGCGCGACACTTAACAACTACAATGAGCAGTTCTTC. This codes for CASSATLNNYNEQFF.